This entry is about one T cell receptor beta chain. Its antigen is unknown. The record has no base qualities; no much larger clone is one base away. The method was 5' RACE. Sequencing relied on an Illumina HiSeq 2500. A second 7 to 11 cycle PCR used a sample-barcoded 5' primer and a J-beta primer mix. A template-switch 5' adaptor carrying 12 random nucleotides introduced a unique molecular identifier onto each TCR beta cDNA molecule. Each sample yielded at least 3 million CDR3-containing paired-end reads. All of the RNA was converted into first-strand cDNA using the Mint cDNA synthesis kit, with a TRBC-specific oligonucleotide serving as the primer. Following uracil-DNA glycosylase treatment, a first 18-cycle PCR with universal primers M1SS and BC2_uni_R was performed on all cDNA. The paper's data handling went like this. For normalization, 1 million high-quality reads, each with a distinct molecular identifier, were randomly selected from each sample. Reads sharing molecular identifiers were discarded rather than binned into consensus sequences. MiTCR, with a Q25 quality threshold and the strictest error-elimination algorithm, was used for CDR3 identification, clonotype clustering and error correction. A nonparametric unseen species model with Euler transformation was used to estimate lower-bound total TCR beta diversity. Clones were called with MiXCR by TCRdb after fastp trimmed the public reads at Q25, and only in-frame beta chains were retained. Each CDR3 protein appears once, grouped with its most common genes and DNA. These V and J calls are TCRdb output, not the study's own analysis. This sample comprises roughly 1.7 million distinct CDR3 sequences, roughly 30% of them detected only once. Jointly, the top ten make up 11% of the sample.

Per the germline V gene, SGHVS is the CDR1 and FNYEAQ is the CDR2. V loses 5 bases of germline sequence and J loses 5 bases, and the interval between the two ends is 13 bases. From its cysteine to its phenylalanine, the CDR3 spans 13 amino acids. Only CDR3 DNA is held: 39 bases, read in frame from base 1. These data belong to a study of blood T cells in healthy people across ages (dated by TCRdb to the mid-2010s). About the full investigation: In model experiments, roughly one uniquely barcoded TCR beta cDNA molecule per two T cells was captured by template switching. To track age-related changes in TCR beta repertoire diversity, the study relied on deep sequencing normalized with unique cDNA molecular identifiers. The donors were split into four age groups: young (average around 16 years), middle-aged (about 40), aged (roughly 68) and long-lived (roughly 77). To avoid experimental bias, donors of different ages were randomly spread across the sequencing lanes. For two donors (one aged 18 to 30 and one aged 80 or older), the study analyzed two additional independent replicas of 1 million unique cDNA reads from the same blood draw.

Study-wide conclusions, independent of this receptor: Since profiling was done on bulk unsorted PBMCs, naive and antigen-experienced compartments could not be conclusively compared. Observed TCR beta diversity per million T cells fell roughly linearly with age, and a significant reduction was already apparent by age about 38. Estimates of total diversity based on one million sequenced T cells were considered lower bounds and underestimates. Compared with the aged group, more naive CD4+ T cells, fewer expanded clones and increased TCR diversity were shown by the long-lived group, suggesting age selection. The CMV infection status of donors was not known, potentially confounding age-related changes in expanded clonotypes. There was a strong correlation between observed TCR beta diversity and the percentage of naive T cells measured by flow cytometry.

Systemically healthy Caucasian individuals from Russia, some 40 in total and aged roughly 6 to 95 years, were included as donors. About 10 milliliters of peripheral blood were collected from each donor into EDTA-treated Vacutainer tubes. Ficoll-Paque density-gradient centrifugation was used to isolate PBMCs, with at least 7 million per sample. Total RNA, at least 6 micrograms per sample, was extracted from PBMCs with Trizol reagent. Naive CD45RAhigh/CD27high T cell percentages were measured by flow cytometry on a PBMC aliquot from every donor. Sample: blood. The rearrangement joined TRBV7-6 to TRBJ2-7; the D gene cannot be named for sure. The clonotype was recovered from a woman in her 30s in good health. The CDR3 region reads CASSPRTRDEQYF. The nucleotide sequence reads as follows: TGTGCCAGCAGCCCCCGTACGCGAGACGAGCAGTACTTC.